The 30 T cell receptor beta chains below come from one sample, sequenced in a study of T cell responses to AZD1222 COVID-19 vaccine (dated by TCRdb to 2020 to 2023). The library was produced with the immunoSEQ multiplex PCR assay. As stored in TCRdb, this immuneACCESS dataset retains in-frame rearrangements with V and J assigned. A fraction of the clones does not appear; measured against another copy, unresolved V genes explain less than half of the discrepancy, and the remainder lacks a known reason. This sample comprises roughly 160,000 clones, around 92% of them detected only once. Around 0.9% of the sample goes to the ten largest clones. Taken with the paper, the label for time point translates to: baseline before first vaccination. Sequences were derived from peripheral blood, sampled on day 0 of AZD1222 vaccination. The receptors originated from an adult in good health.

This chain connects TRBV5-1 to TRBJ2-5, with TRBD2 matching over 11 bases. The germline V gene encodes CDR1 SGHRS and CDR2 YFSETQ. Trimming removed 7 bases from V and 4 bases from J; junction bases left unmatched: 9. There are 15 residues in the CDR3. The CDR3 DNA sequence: TGCGCCAGCTGCAACCTAGCGGGGGGTGCAGAGACCCAGTACTTC. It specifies CASCNLAGGAETQYF.

CDR3: CASTGTSGGPGTGELFF. The DNA for the CDR3 is TGCGCCAGCACCGGGACTAGCGGGGGGCCGGGCACCGGGGAGCTGTTTTTT. This chain connects TRBV10-2 to TRBJ2-2; 15 bases fit TRBD2. The CDR3 is 17 residues long. Germline V gives CDR1 WSHSY, CDR2 SAAADI. V was pared by 7 bases and J by 4 bases, with 7 bases of the junction left unmatched.

CDR3 bases: TGTGCCAGCAGCGTTCGGATTGGCGGGAACACTGAAGCTTTCTTT. Encoded protein: CASSVRIGGNTEAFF. The chain carries TRBV9 and TRBJ1-1; D ambiguous. CDR1 is SGDLS and CDR2 is YYNGEE in the germline V gene. This CDR3 comprises 15 residues. Trimming left V 2 bases short and J 1 base short, with 12 bases between.

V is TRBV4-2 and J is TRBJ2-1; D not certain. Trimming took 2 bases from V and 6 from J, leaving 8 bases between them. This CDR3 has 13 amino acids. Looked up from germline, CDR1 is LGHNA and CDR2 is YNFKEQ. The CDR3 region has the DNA TGTGCCAGCAGCCAACGAGGTGGCAATGAGCAGTTCTTC. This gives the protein CASSQRGGNEQFF.

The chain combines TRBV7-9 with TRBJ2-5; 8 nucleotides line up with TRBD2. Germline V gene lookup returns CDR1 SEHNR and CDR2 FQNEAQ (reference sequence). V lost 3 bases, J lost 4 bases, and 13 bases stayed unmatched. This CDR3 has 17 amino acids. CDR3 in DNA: TGTGCCAGCAGCTTCGGACTAGCCACCCCCCTGTCAGAGACCCAGTACTTC. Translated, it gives CASSFGLATPLSETQYF. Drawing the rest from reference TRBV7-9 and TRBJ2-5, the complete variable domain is DTGVSQNPRHKITKRGQNVTFRCDPISEHNRLYWYRQTLGQGPEFLTYFQNEAQLEKSRLLSDRFSAERPKGSFSTLEIQRTEQGDSAMYLCASSFGLATPLSETQYFGPGTRLLVL.

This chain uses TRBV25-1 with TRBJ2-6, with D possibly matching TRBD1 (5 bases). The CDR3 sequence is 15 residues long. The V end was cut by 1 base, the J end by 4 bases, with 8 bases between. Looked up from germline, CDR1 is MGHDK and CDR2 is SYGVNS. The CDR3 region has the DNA TGTGCCAGCAGTGAATCAGGGAAAGGGGCCAACGTCCTGACTTTC. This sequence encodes CASSESGKGANVLTF.

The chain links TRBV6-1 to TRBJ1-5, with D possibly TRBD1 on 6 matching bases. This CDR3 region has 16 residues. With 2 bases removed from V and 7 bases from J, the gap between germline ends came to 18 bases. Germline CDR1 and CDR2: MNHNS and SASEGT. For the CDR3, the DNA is TGTGCCAGCAGTGAACCTCCAATACAGGGAAGACAGCCCCAGCATTTT. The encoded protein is CASSEPPIQGRQPQHF.

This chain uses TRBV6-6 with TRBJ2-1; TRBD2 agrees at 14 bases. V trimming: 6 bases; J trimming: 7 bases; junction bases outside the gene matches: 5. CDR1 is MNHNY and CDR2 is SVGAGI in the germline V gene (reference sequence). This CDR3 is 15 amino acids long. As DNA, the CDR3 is TGTGCCAGCAGCCCGACTAGCGGGGGGGCTAATGAGCAGTTCTTC. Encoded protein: CASSPTSGGANEQFF.

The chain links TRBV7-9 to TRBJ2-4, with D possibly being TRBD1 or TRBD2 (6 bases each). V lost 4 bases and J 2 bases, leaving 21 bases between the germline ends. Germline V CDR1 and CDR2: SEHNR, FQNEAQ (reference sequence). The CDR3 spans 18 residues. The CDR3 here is CASSWDGGGWESKNIQYF. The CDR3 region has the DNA TGTGCCAGCAGCTGGGACGGGGGCGGATGGGAATCCAAAAACATTCAGTACTTC.

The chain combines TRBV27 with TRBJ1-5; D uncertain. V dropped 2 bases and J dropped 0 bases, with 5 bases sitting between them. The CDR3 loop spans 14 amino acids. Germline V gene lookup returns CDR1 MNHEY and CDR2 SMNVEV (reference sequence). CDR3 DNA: TGTGCCAGCAGTTTACGGTATAGCAATCAGCCCCAGCATTTT. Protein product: CASSLRYSNQPQHF.

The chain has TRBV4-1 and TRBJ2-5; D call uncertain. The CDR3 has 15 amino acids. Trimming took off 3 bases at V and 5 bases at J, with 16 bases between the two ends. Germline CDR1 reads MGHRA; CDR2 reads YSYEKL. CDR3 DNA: TGCGCCAGCAGCCACACCTATAAGGCCGTGGAGACCCAGTACTTC. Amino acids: CASSHTYKAVETQYF.

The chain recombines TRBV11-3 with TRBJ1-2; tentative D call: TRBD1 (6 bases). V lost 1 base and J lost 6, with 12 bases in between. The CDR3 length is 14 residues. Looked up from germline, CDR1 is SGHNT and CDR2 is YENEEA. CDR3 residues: CASSLGSGDHGYTF. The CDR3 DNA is TGTGCCAGCAGCTTAGGCTCAGGGGATCATGGCTACACCTTC.

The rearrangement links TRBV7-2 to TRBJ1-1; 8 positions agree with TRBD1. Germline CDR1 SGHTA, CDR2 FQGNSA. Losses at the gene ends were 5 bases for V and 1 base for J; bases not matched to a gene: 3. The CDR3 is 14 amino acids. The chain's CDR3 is CASSGGQGNTEAFF. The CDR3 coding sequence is TGTGCCAGCAGCGGTGGACAGGGGAACACTGAAGCTTTCTTT.

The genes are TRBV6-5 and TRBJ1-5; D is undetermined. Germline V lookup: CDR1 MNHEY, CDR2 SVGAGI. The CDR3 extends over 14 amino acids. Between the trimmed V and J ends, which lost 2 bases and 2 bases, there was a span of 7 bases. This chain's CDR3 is CASSYREGNQPQHF. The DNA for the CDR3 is TGTGCCAGCAGTTACAGGGAAGGCAATCAGCCCCAGCATTTT.

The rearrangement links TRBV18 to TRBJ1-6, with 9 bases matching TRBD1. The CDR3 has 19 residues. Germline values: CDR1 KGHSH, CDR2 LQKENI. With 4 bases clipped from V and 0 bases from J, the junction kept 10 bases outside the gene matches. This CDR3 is CASSQRPGQGGSYNSPLHF. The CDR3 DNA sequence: TGTGCCAGCTCACAACGACCGGGACAGGGAGGCTCCTATAATTCACCCCTCCACTTT.

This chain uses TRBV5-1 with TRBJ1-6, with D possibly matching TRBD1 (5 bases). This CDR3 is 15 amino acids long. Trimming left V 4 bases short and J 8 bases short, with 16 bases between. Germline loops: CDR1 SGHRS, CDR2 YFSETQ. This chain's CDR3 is CASSPDGTAYSPLHF. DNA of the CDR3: TGCGCCAGCAGCCCCGACGGGACCGCCTATTCACCCCTCCACTTT.

This chain's CDR3 is CASSQDTYWDSSGANVLTF. CDR3 nucleotides: TGCGCCAGCAGCCAGGACACTTACTGGGATAGTTCTGGGGCCAACGTCCTGACTTTC. The chain links TRBV5-1 to TRBJ2-6; tentative D call: TRBD1 (5 bases). CDR3 length equals 19 residues. Germline-derived CDR1 and CDR2 are SGHRS and YFSETQ. V was clipped by 4 bases and J by 1 base, with 21 bases between them.

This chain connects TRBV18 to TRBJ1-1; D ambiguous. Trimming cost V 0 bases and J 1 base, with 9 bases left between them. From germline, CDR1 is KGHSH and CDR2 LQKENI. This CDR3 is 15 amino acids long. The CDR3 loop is CASSPPGDQNTEAFF. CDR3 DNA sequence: TGTGCCAGCTCACCACCGGGAGATCAGAACACTGAAGCTTTCTTT.

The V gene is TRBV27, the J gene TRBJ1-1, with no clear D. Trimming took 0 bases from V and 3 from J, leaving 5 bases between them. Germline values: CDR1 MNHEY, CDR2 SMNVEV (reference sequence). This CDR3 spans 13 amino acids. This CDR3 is CASSLSRDTEAFF. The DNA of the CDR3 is TGTGCCAGCAGTTTATCGAGGGACACTGAAGCTTTCTTT.

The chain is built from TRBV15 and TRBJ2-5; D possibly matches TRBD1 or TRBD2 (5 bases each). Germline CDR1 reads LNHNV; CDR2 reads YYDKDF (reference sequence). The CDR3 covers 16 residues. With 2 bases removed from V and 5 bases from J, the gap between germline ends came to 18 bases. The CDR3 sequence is CATSRTPGPPPETQYF. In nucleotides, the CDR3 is TGTGCCACCAGCAGAACTCCGGGACCCCCTCCGGAGACCCAGTACTTC. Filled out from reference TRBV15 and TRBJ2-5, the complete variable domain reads DAMVIQNPRYQVTQFGKPVTLSCSQTLNHNVMYWYQQKSSQAPKLLFHYYDKDFNNEADTPDNFQSRRPNTSFCFLDIRSPGLGDTAMYLCATSRTPGPPPETQYFGPGTRLLVL.

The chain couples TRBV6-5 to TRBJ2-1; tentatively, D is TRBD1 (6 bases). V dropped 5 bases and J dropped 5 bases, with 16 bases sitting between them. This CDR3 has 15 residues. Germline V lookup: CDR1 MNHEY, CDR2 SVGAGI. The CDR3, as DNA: TGTGCCAGCAGTCATCGGTGGGGACAAAACAATGAGCAGTTCTTC. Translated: CASSHRWGQNNEQFF.

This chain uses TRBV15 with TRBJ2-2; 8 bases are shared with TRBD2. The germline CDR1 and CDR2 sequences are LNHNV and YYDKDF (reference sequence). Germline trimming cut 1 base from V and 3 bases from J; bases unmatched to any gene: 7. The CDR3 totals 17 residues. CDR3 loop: CATSRGRSGVYTGELFF. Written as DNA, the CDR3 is TGTGCCACCAGCAGAGGTCGTAGCGGGGTTTACACCGGGGAGCTGTTTTTT.

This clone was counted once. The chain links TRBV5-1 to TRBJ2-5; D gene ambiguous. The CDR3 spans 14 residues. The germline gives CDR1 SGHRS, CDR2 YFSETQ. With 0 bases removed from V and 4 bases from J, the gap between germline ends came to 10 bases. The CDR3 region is CASSLAFVSETQYF. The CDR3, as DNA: TGCGCCAGCAGCTTGGCGTTCGTATCAGAGACCCAGTACTTC.

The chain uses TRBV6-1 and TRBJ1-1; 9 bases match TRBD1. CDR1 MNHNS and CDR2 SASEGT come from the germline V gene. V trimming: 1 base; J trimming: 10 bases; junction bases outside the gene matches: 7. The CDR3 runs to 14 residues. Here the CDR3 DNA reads TGTGCCAGCAGTGAAGGCGGACAGGGGCGGGGAGCTTTCTTT. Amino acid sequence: CASSEGGQGRGAFF.

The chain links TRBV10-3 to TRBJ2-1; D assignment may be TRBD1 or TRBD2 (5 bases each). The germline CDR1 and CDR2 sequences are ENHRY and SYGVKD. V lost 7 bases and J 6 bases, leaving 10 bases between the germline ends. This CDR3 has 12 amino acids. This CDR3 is CAIKRGSNEQFF. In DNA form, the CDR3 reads TGTGCCATCAAGAGGGGTAGCAATGAGCAGTTCTTC.

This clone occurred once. The CDR3 DNA reads TGTGCCATCAGTGGGCCATTAATCTATGGCTACACCTTC. Its translation is CAISGPLIYGYTF. V gene TRBV10-3 combines with J gene TRBJ1-2; D remains ambiguous. V gave up 4 bases and J gave up 4 bases, with 10 bases separating them. The germline V gene encodes CDR1 ENHRY and CDR2 SYGVKD. This CDR3 region has 13 residues.

The CDR3 loop is CASSYWDGNTEAFF. CDR3 coding DNA: TGTGCCAGCAGTTACTGGGACGGGAACACTGAAGCTTTCTTT. The V call is TRBV6-2 or TRBV6-3, the J call TRBJ1-1, with a tentative D call TRBD1 (5 bases). V was shortened by 1 base and J by 1 base, with 7 bases between the two germline ends. CDR3 length: 14 amino acids. Germline CDR1 and CDR2: MNHEY and SVGEGT.

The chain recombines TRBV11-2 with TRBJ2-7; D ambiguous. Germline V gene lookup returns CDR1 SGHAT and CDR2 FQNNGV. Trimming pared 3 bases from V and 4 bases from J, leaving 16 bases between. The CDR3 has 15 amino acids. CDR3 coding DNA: TGTGCCAGCAGCTTTTATACAGACGTATCGTACGAGCAGTACTTC. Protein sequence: CASSFYTDVSYEQYF.

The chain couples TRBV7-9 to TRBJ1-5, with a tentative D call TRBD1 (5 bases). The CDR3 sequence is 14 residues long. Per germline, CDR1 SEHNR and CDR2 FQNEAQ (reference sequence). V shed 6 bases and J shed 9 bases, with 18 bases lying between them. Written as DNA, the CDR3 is TGTGCCAGCAGTCAACCGGGGGACTTGGCGCCCCAGCATTTT. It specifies CASSQPGDLAPQHF.

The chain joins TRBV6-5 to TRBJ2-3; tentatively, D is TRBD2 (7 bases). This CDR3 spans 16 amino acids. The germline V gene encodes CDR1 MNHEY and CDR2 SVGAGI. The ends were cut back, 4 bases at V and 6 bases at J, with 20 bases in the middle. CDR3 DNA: TGTGCCAGCAGTTTAATGATGGCGGGGGCCGGGGATACGCAGTATTTT. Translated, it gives CASSLMMAGAGDTQYF.